These 22 T cell receptor beta chains were all obtained from the same sample, sequenced in a study of blood T cell repertoires in COVID-19. Clones were read by immunoSEQ multiplex PCR, and TCRdb kept only the in-frame ones, dropping some. In the table there are 330,000 or so clones, over 75% of which are singletons. Source material: PBMCs or T cells enriched from blood (not recorded which). The receptors were sampled from a man aged 35 to 55 in a cohort exposed to, infected with or recovered from COVID-19 (not recorded which).

This chain links TRBV19 with TRBJ2-1; the match to TRBD2 covers 12 bases. Per germline, CDR1 LNHDA and CDR2 SQIVND (reference sequence). The V gene end was trimmed by 5 bases and the J gene end by 9 bases; junction bases not matched to a gene: 11. This CDR3 is 16 amino acids long. CDR3 DNA: TGTGCCAGTAGTCCCAGACTAGCGGGAGCTAGGGCTGAGCAGTTCTTC. This codes for CASSPRLAGARAEQFF.

The chain combines TRBV21-1 with TRBJ2-7; the table's D call TRBD2 went unverified against the DNA. TRBV21-1 is an annotated pseudogene. This CDR3 has 15 residues. DNA of the CDR3: TGTGCCAGCAGCACGTTTGAGACTAGGGACTACGAGCAGTACTTC. This gives the protein CASSTFETRDYEQYF.

The chain couples TRBV5-1 to TRBJ1-2, with a possible D match to TRBD1 (6 bases). V was pared by 3 bases and J by 4 bases, with 10 bases between. This CDR3 comprises 13 residues. Germline V gene lookup returns CDR1 SGHRS and CDR2 YFSETQ. The CDR3 DNA follows: TGCGCCAGCAGCTCCACAGGGTCCTATGGCTACACCTTC. The encoded protein is CASSSTGSYGYTF.

The chain has TRBV20-1 and TRBJ1-4, with D possibly matching TRBD1 (5 bases). V lost 3 bases, J lost 4 bases, and 9 bases lay in between. This CDR3 contains 13 residues. Per the germline V gene, CDR1 is DFQATT and CDR2 is SNEGSKA (reference sequence). The DNA of the CDR3 is TGCAGTGCTAGTCGGCAGGGTAATGAAAAACTGTTTTTT. Its protein is CSASRQGNEKLFF.

The gene calls are TRBV5-1 and TRBJ1-1, with 9 bases lining up with TRBD1. CDR1 SGHRS and CDR2 YFSETQ come from the germline V gene. The J segment lost 4 bases and the V segment lost 4 bases, leaving 8 bases of the junction unmatched. This CDR3 spans 15 amino acids. The CDR3 here is CASSPQGAAGTEAFF. The CDR3 DNA sequence: TGCGCCAGCAGCCCACAGGGGGCGGCTGGCACTGAAGCTTTCTTT.

This clone was seen repeatedly, ten times or more. The chain links TRBV2 to TRBJ2-3; D is perhaps TRBD1 (6 bases). The ends were cut back, 8 bases at V and 0 bases at J, with 15 bases in the middle. The CDR3 extends over 15 amino acids. Germline lookup yields CDR1 SNHLY and CDR2 FYNNEI. For the CDR3, the DNA is TGTGCCAGCCAGGGTGGGGGCCCAAGCACAGATACGCAGTATTTT. It codes for CASQGGGPSTDTQYF.

The CDR3 DNA reads TGTGCCAGTAGTATGCGCGGGATCACAGATACGCAGTATTTT. Encoded protein: CASSMRGITDTQYF. This sequence joins TRBV19 and TRBJ2-3; possibly TRBD2 for D (6 bases). V was clipped by 3 bases and J by 2 bases, with 9 bases between them. The length of the CDR3 is 14 residues. Germline assignment: CDR1 LNHDA and CDR2 SQIVND (reference sequence).

V and J are TRBV5-5 and TRBJ1-4, with D possibly being TRBD1 (6 bases). CDR3 length: 15 amino acids. The V gene's germline CDR1 is SGHKS and CDR2 YYEKEE (reference sequence). Trimming pared 0 bases from V and 9 bases from J, leaving 15 bases between. The CDR3 DNA reads as TGTGCCAGCAGCTTGGAGCAGGGGCGGACGCAAAAACTGTTTTTT. It specifies CASSLEQGRTQKLFF.

CDR3 sequence reads: CASSSGKNTEAFF. CDR3 in DNA: TGTGCCAGCAGCTCCGGGAAGAACACTGAAGCTTTCTTT. The chain uses TRBV7-6 and TRBJ1-1; no clear D gene. V was shortened by 4 bases and J by 1 base, with 7 bases between the two germline ends. Germline V gene lookup returns CDR1 SGHVS and CDR2 FNYEAQ. The CDR3 totals 13 residues.

This chain joins TRBV6-2 or TRBV6-3 and TRBJ1-1; 9 bases are shared with TRBD1. Per germline, CDR1 MNHEY and CDR2 SVGEGT. This CDR3 spans 14 amino acids. V lost 4 bases and J lost 4; bases outside the gene matches: 4. CDR3 region: CASSSQGAGTEAFF. As DNA, the CDR3 is TGTGCCAGCAGTTCACAGGGGGCAGGCACTGAAGCTTTCTTT.

The CDR3: CASRSTDHYEQYF. The CDR3, as DNA: TGTGCCAGCAGGTCGACAGATCACTACGAGCAGTACTTC. This sequence joins TRBV2 and TRBJ2-7; maybe TRBD1 (5 bases). This CDR3 has 13 residues. CDR1 is SNHLY, CDR2 FYNNEI, per germline. V lost 6 bases to trimming and J lost 3 bases, with 12 bases between them.

This sequence joins TRBV4-1 and TRBJ2-3; D gene uncertain. CDR3 length: 14 residues. V lost 4 bases and J 2 bases, leaving 10 bases between the germline ends. Germline CDR1 MGHRA, CDR2 YSYEKL. The CDR3, as DNA: TGCGCCAGCAGCCGTGTAGAAAACACAGATACGCAGTATTTT. Amino acids: CASSRVENTDTQYF.

This chain links TRBV9 with TRBJ2-7; the match to TRBD1 covers 7 bases. With 2 bases clipped from V and 2 bases from J, the junction kept 7 bases outside the gene matches. The length of the CDR3 is 15 residues. Germline CDR1 SGDLS, CDR2 YYNGEE. CDR3 in amino acids: CASSVRPTGTYEQYF. As DNA, the CDR3 is TGTGCCAGCAGCGTCCGCCCGACAGGGACCTACGAGCAGTACTTC. Together with reference TRBV9 and TRBJ2-7, the CDR3 gives the full variable domain: DSGVTQTPKHLITATGQRVTLRCSPRSGDLSVYWYQQSLDQGLQFLIQYYNGEERAKGNILERFSAQQFPDLHSELNLSSLELGDSALYFCASSVRPTGTYEQYFGPGTRLTVT.

The chain joins TRBV7-2 to TRBJ2-1; 9 bases align to TRBD2. CDR3 length: 16 residues. Germline CDR1 is SGHTA and CDR2 is FQGNSA. J gave up 4 bases and V 4 bases, and 8 bases lay outside the gene matches. The CDR3 is CASSSDSGSLYNEQFF. The DNA for the CDR3 is TGTGCCAGCAGCTCGGATAGCGGGAGCCTGTACAATGAGCAGTTCTTC.

In this sample, this clone turned up once. The gene calls are TRBV5-4 and TRBJ2-7, with a possible D match to TRBD1 (5 bases). V lost 2 bases to trimming and J lost 6 bases, with 15 bases between them. The CDR3 has 14 residues. The germline V gene encodes CDR1 SGHNT and CDR2 YYREEE (reference sequence). The CDR3, as DNA: TGTGCCAGCAGCTTATCAGTTGGGCAGGGCGAGCAGTACTTC. It translates to CASSLSVGQGEQYF.

V is TRBV5-1 and J is TRBJ2-1; 10 bases align to TRBD2. The CDR3 covers 15 residues. Per germline, CDR1 SGHRS and CDR2 YFSETQ. Trimming took 5 bases from V and 2 from J; bases not matched to a gene: 4. CDR3 protein: CASRPSGSPYNEQFF. Written as DNA, the CDR3 is TGCGCCAGCAGGCCTAGCGGGAGCCCCTACAATGAGCAGTTCTTC.

This clone has only a few counts. Other DNA sequences within the sample encode an identical CDR3. The genes are TRBV5-1 and TRBJ2-7, with D possibly being TRBD2 (6 bases). V was clipped by 0 bases and J by 0 bases, with 10 bases between them. The CDR3 consists of 15 residues. Germline assignment: CDR1 SGHRS and CDR2 YFSETQ. CDR3 in DNA: TGCGCCAGCAGCTTGGGTGCGGGGAGCTCCTACGAGCAGTACTTC. This gives the protein CASSLGAGSSYEQYF.

The gene calls are TRBV27 and TRBJ1-2; TRBD1 matches 10 bases. With V trimmed by 5 bases and J by 6 bases, 12 bases remained unmatched. Germline CDR1 reads MNHEY; CDR2 reads SMNVEV (reference sequence). CDR3 length: 16 residues. The CDR3 nucleotides are TGTGCCAGCAGTACTTACCGGGACAGGGGATACAATGGCTACACCTTC. This translates into CASSTYRDRGYNGYTF.

The rearrangement joins TRBV6-5 to TRBJ2-3, with a tentative D call TRBD1 (6 bases). Trimming left V 6 bases short and J 8 bases short, with 15 bases between. Germline-derived CDR1 and CDR2 are MNHEY and SVGAGI. The CDR3 has 13 amino acids. The CDR3 region has the DNA TGTGCCAGCAGCCCCACAGGGACCCCTACGCAGTATTTT. The encoded protein is CASSPTGTPTQYF.

This clone has a single count. The chain is built from TRBV28 and TRBJ2-7, with a possible D match to TRBD2 (6 bases). Trimming pared 5 bases from V and 0 bases from J, leaving 11 bases between. From germline, CDR1 is MDHEN and CDR2 SYDVKM. The CDR3 contains 14 residues. Here the CDR3 reads CASSPGTFSYEQYF. The CDR3 DNA reads TGTGCCAGCAGTCCCGGGACTTTCTCCTACGAGCAGTACTTC.

CDR3 sequence reads: CASSPSGLQYF. The CDR3 DNA reads TGTGCCAGCAGCCCCAGCGGGTTGCAGTACTTC. This sequence joins TRBV7-2 and TRBJ2-7, with D possibly matching TRBD2 (6 bases). The length of the CDR3 is 11 residues. V was pared by 5 bases and J by 9 bases, with 11 bases between. Germline values: CDR1 SGHTA, CDR2 FQGNSA.

This chain connects TRBV3-1 (or the pseudogene TRBV3-2) to TRBJ2-1; perhaps TRBD1 as D (6 bases). The CDR3 spans 15 residues. V lost 6 bases and J lost 4, with 16 bases in between. The germline V gene has CDR1 LGHDT and CDR2 YNNKEL (reference sequence). CDR3 nucleotide sequence: TGTGCCAGCAGACAACAGGGAATAGGGTACAATGAGCAGTTCTTC. Its translation: CASRQQGIGYNEQFF.